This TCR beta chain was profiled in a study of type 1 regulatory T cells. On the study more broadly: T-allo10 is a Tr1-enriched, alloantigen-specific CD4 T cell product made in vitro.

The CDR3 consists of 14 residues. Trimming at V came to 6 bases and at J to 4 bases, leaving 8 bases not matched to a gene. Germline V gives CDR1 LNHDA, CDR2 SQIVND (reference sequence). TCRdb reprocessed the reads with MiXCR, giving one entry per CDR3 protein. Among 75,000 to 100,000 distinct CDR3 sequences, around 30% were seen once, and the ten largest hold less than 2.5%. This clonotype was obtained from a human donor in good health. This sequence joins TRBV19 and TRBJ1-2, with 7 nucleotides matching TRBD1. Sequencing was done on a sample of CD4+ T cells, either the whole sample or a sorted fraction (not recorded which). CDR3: CASSRTTGTYGYTF. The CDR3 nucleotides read TGTGCCAGTAGCCGAACGACAGGGACCTATGGCTACACCTTC. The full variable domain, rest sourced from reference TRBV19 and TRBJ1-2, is DGGITQSPKYLFRKEGQNVTLSCEQNLNHDAMYWYRQDPGQGLRLIYYSQIVNDFQKGDIAEGYSVSREKKESFPLTVTSAQKNPTAFYLCASSRTTGTYGYTFGSGTRLTVV.